The entry below describes one T cell receptor beta chain. The sample holds one count of this clone. Its antigen remains unidentified. Per-base qualities were not stored, and no clone one base away is much larger. The data were taken from a study of neoadjuvant anti-PD-1 for oral cavity cancer (dated by TCRdb to the early 2020s). Describing the broader study: Before undergoing curative-intent surgical resection, most patients got three to four biweekly nivolumab doses at 3 mg/kg. Patients with complete response, partial response or stable disease by RECIST 1.1 were defined as responders, whereas patients with progression were defined as non-responders. Patients without progression received a fourth nivolumab dose around day 43 and underwent definitive surgical resection on days 50-56. There were about a dozen patients in the parent correlative cohort, and the response rate was less than 40%. Study-level results and caveats: TCR analyses included only a few patients per response group, and the authors called for larger cohorts for validation. Higher pretreatment blood TCRbeta clonality and lower post-treatment tumor TCRbeta clonality were correlated with higher pretreatment blood Treg/Th17 ratios. After neoadjuvant nivolumab, T cell clonality (Gini index) in PBMCs was significantly higher in non-responders than in responders.

In light of the paper, this sample's time point label describes: before neoadjuvant nivolumab. None of the patients had received prior systemic or radiation treatment, and all were newly diagnosed with stage II-IVA oral cavity squamous cell carcinoma. The cohort was composed of patients with HPV-negative, locally advanced oral cavity squamous cell carcinoma. Peripheral blood mononuclear cells were analyzed directly, without maintenance or expansion in culture. Samples came from a longitudinal correlative study of a single-arm phase II trial of neoadjuvant nivolumab in oral cavity squamous cell carcinoma. Genomic DNA-based TCRbeta sequencing was performed on subject-matched pre- and post-treatment PBMCs and tumors from three responders and three non-responders. Peripheral blood mononuclear cells were collected before nivolumab treatment and were collected again after treatment, at the time of surgery. The Maxwell RSC DNA from Cells kit was used to isolate genomic DNA from PBMCs.

The CDR3 contains 15 residues, cysteine and phenylalanine counted. The retained sequence is limited to the CDR3, 45 bases, with the frame set at the first base. CDR1 and CDR2 (MDHEN, SYDVKM) derive from the germline V gene. Ends trimmed: V by 8 bases, J by 1 base; bases unmatched to a gene: 6. For deep sequencing, PBMC libraries mostly used around 470 ng of input genomic DNA, with six replicates for each sample. TCRbeta libraries were prepared with the immunoSEQ hsTCRbeta kit according to the manufacturer's instructions. The completed libraries were mixed into a single pool at 3 nM, then sequenced with an Illumina NovaSeq 6000 S4 flow cell. Per the original workflow: Raw data preprocessing and quality control were performed with the immunoSEQ Analyzer. The analysis was limited to productive rearrangements, and each clonotype was defined by a unique CDR3 amino acid sequence. Repertoire clonality was estimated as the Gini-Simpson index, which was calculated using the R package tcR. Student's t test was used to compare Gini indices, and Pearson correlation was used to assess associations with tumor size change. In its TCRdb copy, this immuneACCESS table keeps in-frame sequences only and misses some clones. Where compared with another copy, unresolved V genes explain less than half of these, and the others have no known cause. Clonal size and the V and J genes are those of that table, whereas D and trimming came from the DNA. Recorded for this sample are tens of thousands of clones; around 82% of them occurred a single time. The leading ten clones occupy 3% to 4% of the sample.

The sample was PBMCs, taken before nivolumab (anti-PD-1) treatment. The chain links TRBV28 with TRBJ2-1, and TRBD2 aligns with 9 junction nucleotides. The receptor was derived from a person between 40 and 79 years old with oral cavity squamous cell carcinoma. The DNA is TGTGCCAGCCGAACCCTAGCGGGGTCCTACAATGAGCAGTTCTTC. Protein translation: CASRTLAGSYNEQFF.